These 29 T cell receptor beta chains were sequenced from one sample in a study of T cell repertoires in cytomegalovirus infection. No antigens are known for them. MiXCR was run by TCRdb on the reads, yielding one entry per CDR3 protein. The sample yields about 78,000 distinct CDR3 sequences, 35% to 45% seen once. Source: CD8+ T cells from cultured PBMCs, taken from culture after CMV antigen stimulation. These receptors all come from a human donor in good health (CMV status not recorded). Some clones in this sample may be carry-over from other donors' samples.

The genes are TRBV5-1 and TRBJ2-3, with 13 bases matching TRBD2. Trimming at V came to 4 bases and at J to 5 bases, leaving 10 bases not matched to a gene. Germline CDR1 is SGHRS and CDR2 is YFSETQ. This CDR3 contains 17 residues. CDR3 protein: CASSPWTSGGPIDTQYF. The CDR3 region has the DNA TGCGCCAGCAGCCCGTGGACTAGCGGGGGCCCAATAGATACGCAGTATTTT.

A word on this clonotype: Possible read error: a much larger clone is one base away. V gene TRBV7-9 combines with J gene TRBJ2-4; D remains unclear. The CDR3 spans 13 residues. Germline CDR1 and CDR2: SEHNR and FQNEAQ (reference sequence). CDR3 coding DNA: TGTGCCAACAGCCCCAAGGGCCCGAACATTCAGTACTTC. This translates into CANSPKGPNIQYF.

The genes are TRBV27 and TRBJ2-7; D might be TRBD1 (6 bases). Trimming took 1 base from V and 5 from J, leaving 9 bases between them. Germline loops: CDR1 MNHEY, CDR2 SMNVEV (reference sequence). The CDR3 is made up of 13 amino acids. CDR3 in amino acids: CASSLFPGDEQYF. CDR3 in DNA: TGTGCCAGCAGTTTATTTCCAGGGGACGAGCAGTACTTC.

The chain couples TRBV7-2 to TRBJ2-2; 7 bases fit TRBD2. The trim removed 5 bases at V and 0 bases at J, leaving 9 bases unmatched. The germline gives CDR1 SGHTA, CDR2 FQGNSA. This CDR3 has 17 amino acids. Here the CDR3 reads CASSPHWGGANTGELFF. CDR3 DNA sequence: TGTGCCAGCAGCCCCCACTGGGGGGGGGCGAACACCGGGGAGCTGTTTTTT. Looking up the rest from reference TRBV7-2 and TRBJ2-2 gives the full variable domain: GAGVSQSPSNKVTEKGKDVELRCDPISGHTALYWYRQSLGQGLEFLIYFQGNSAPDKSGLPSDRFSAERTGGSVSTLTIQRTQQEDSAVYLCASSPHWGGANTGELFFGEGSRLTVL.

This clonotype showed up just a few times. The chain has TRBV7-6 and TRBJ1-1, with 8 bases identical to TRBD1. V was pared by 0 bases and J by 0 bases, with 6 bases of the junction left unmatched. This CDR3 is 17 amino acids long. Germline loops: CDR1 SGHVS, CDR2 FNYEAQ. The CDR3 nucleotides read TGTGCCAGCAGCTTAGCGCGGACAGGGCCCGTGAACACTGAAGCTTTCTTT. Protein product: CASSLARTGPVNTEAFF.

CDR3 DNA sequence: TGTGCCAGCAGCTCTTTAAGGGCCACTGAAGCTTTCTTT. It translates to CASSSLRATEAFF. This rearrangement joins TRBV5-6 to TRBJ1-1; no firm D call. Germline V gene data show CDR1 as SGHDT and CDR2 as YYEEEE. This CDR3 is built from 13 residues. Trimming took 3 bases from V and 4 from J, leaving 10 bases between them.

The chain links TRBV4-3 to TRBJ2-1; the D gene could be TRBD1 or TRBD2 (5 bases each). Germline V gene sequence: CDR1 LGHNA, CDR2 YSLEER. There are 17 residues in the CDR3. Trimming took off 0 bases at V and 6 bases at J, with 18 bases between the two ends. This chain's CDR3 is CASSQDTPWGTSNEQFF. CDR3 in DNA: TGCGCCAGCAGCCAAGATACCCCATGGGGGACCAGCAATGAGCAGTTCTTC.

This clonotype has only a few counts. The gene calls are TRBV5-1 and TRBJ2-7, with D tentatively TRBD1 (6 bases). V was clipped by 0 bases and J by 2 bases, with 15 bases between them. The V gene's germline CDR1 is SGHRS and CDR2 YFSETQ. This CDR3 has 16 residues. CDR3 in amino acids: CASSLARDTLTYEQYF. Here the CDR3 DNA reads TGCGCCAGCAGCTTGGCCAGGGACACCCTGACCTACGAGCAGTACTTC.

There are a few counts of this clonotype. The J gene is TRBJ2-7, the V gene TRBV7-8; 7 nucleotides align to TRBD2. V lost 2 bases to trimming and J lost 2 bases; unmatched junction nucleotides: 9. This CDR3 is built from 16 residues. Germline CDR1 and CDR2: SGHVS and FQNEAQ. The CDR3 loop is CASSLKLPGGTYEQYF. DNA for the CDR3: TGTGCCAGCAGCTTAAAACTACCGGGGGGTACCTACGAGCAGTACTTC.

The chain combines TRBV12-3 or TRBV12-4 with TRBJ2-6; no clear D gene. This CDR3 spans 14 amino acids. V was clipped by 6 bases and J by 0 bases, with 6 bases between them. The CDR3 bases are TGTGCCAGCAGAAGCAGCTCTGGGGCCAACGTCCTGACTTTC. Protein: CASRSSSGANVLTF.

This clonotype was counted at least ten times. The chain joins TRBV2 to TRBJ1-1; no definite D call. The CDR3 length is 13 residues. V was clipped by 3 bases and J by 1 base, with 6 bases between them. The germline gives CDR1 SNHLY, CDR2 FYNNEI. CDR3 sequence: CASSDPGNTEAFF. In DNA form, the CDR3 reads TGTGCCAGCAGTGACCCGGGGAACACTGAAGCTTTCTTT. Full variable domain (rest looked up from reference TRBV2 and TRBJ1-1): EPEVTQTPSHQVTQMGQEVILRCVPISNHLYFYWYRQILGQKVEFLVSFYNNEISEKSEIFDDQFSVERPDGSNFTLKIRSTKLEDSAMYFCASSDPGNTEAFFGQGTRLTVV.

The J gene is TRBJ1-1, the V gene TRBV7-9; D remains unclear. V shed 2 bases and J shed 1 base, with 11 bases lying between them. This CDR3 comprises 15 residues. CDR1 and CDR2 from the germline V gene are SEHNR and FQNEAQ (reference sequence). CDR3 sequence reads: CASSLTTGENTEAFF. DNA for the CDR3: TGTGCCAGCAGCTTAACGACCGGGGAGAACACTGAAGCTTTCTTT.

This clonotype was seen more than once but under ten times. This chain links TRBV7-2 with TRBJ2-7; D not resolved. The CDR3 consists of 14 residues. V lost 3 bases, J lost 0 bases, and 9 bases lay in between. The germline CDR1 and CDR2 sequences are SGHTA and FQGNSA. The CDR3 DNA reads TGTGCCAGCAGCTTGCACGGAAGCTCCTACGAGCAGTACTTC. Translated: CASSLHGSSYEQYF.

There are a few counts of this clonotype. The chain is built from TRBV4-1 and TRBJ1-2; 7 bases line up with TRBD1. The ends lost 2 bases at V and 4 bases at J; junction bases unmatched: 10. Germline CDR1 is MGHRA and CDR2 is YSYEKL. The CDR3 loop spans 16 amino acids. DNA for the CDR3: TGCGCCAGCAGCCAACCGGACAGGCGATCGCTCTATGGCTACACCTTC. Protein product: CASSQPDRRSLYGYTF.

The sample holds a few counts of this clonotype. The CDR3 loop reads CASSSAGGYNEQFF. The CDR3 DNA follows: TGCGCCAGCTCATCGGCGGGGGGGTACAATGAGCAGTTCTTC. The chain carries TRBV5-1 and TRBJ2-1; 9 bases align to TRBD2. The length of the CDR3 is 14 residues. V was pared by 7 bases and J by 4 bases, with 6 bases of the junction left unmatched. Germline V gene data show CDR1 as SGHRS and CDR2 as YFSETQ.

The V and J genes are TRBV11-2 and TRBJ2-7, with TRBD1 matching 7 bases. Germline V gives CDR1 SGHAT, CDR2 FQNNGV. The CDR3 length is 14 residues. Unmatched junction bases numbered 7, after V lost 5 bases and J lost 3 bases. CDR3 nucleotide sequence: TGTGCCAGCAGCCAATCGGGACAGAACTACGAGCAGTACTTC. This sequence encodes CASSQSGQNYEQYF. The variable domain in full, completed from reference TRBV11-2 and TRBJ2-7, reads EAGVAQSPRYKIIEKRQSVAFWCNPISGHATLYWYQQILGQGPKLLIQFQNNGVVDDSQLPKDRFSAERLKGVDSTLKIQPAKLEDSAVYLCASSQSGQNYEQYFGPGTRLTVT.

This clonotype appeared a few times. V gene TRBV4-1 combines with J gene TRBJ1-2; D ambiguous. CDR1 MGHRA and CDR2 YSYEKL come from the germline V gene. Trimming left V 0 bases short and J 2 bases short, with 7 bases between. The CDR3 loop spans 14 amino acids. CDR3 in amino acids: CASSQESSNYGYTF. The CDR3 DNA reads as TGCGCCAGCAGCCAAGAATCCAGCAACTATGGCTACACCTTC.

This clonotype was observed a few times. The gene calls are TRBV4-2 and TRBJ2-3; 9 nucleotides agree with TRBD2. Germline V gene lookup returns CDR1 LGHNA and CDR2 YNFKEQ. The CDR3 runs to 18 residues. V shed 5 bases, J shed 5 bases, and the junction held 17 bases outside the gene matches. Here the CDR3 reads CASSSPQGRGGLEDTQYF. CDR3 in DNA: TGTGCCAGCAGCTCCCCCCAGGGGCGGGGGGGCCTTGAAGATACGCAGTATTTT.

DNA for the CDR3: TGTGCCAGCAGCTTAGAAAAGGGTTTCTCCTACGAGCAGTACTTC. Translating gives CASSLEKGFSYEQYF. The chain uses TRBV7-6 and TRBJ2-7; D unclear. The CDR3 length is 15 residues. CDR1 is SGHVS, CDR2 FNYEAQ, per germline. The V and J ends lost 1 base and 0 bases respectively, with 10 bases between them.

The rearrangement links TRBV9 to TRBJ2-1; TRBD1 agrees at 8 bases. The germline V gene encodes CDR1 SGDLS and CDR2 YYNGEE. There are 15 residues in the CDR3. The V segment lost 0 bases and the J segment 4 bases; nucleotides outside the gene matches: 3. The CDR3 protein is CASSVEQGEYNEQFF. CDR3 coding DNA: TGTGCCAGCAGCGTAGAACAGGGGGAGTACAATGAGCAGTTCTTC.

V gene TRBV27 combines with J gene TRBJ1-2; no reliable D call. Germline V gene sequence: CDR1 MNHEY, CDR2 SMNVEV (reference sequence). V lost 0 bases and J 7 bases, leaving 12 bases between the germline ends. This CDR3 is 14 amino acids long. The DNA for the CDR3 is TGTGCCAGCAGTTTATCGGGTGGATGGGGTGGCTACACCTTC. Protein: CASSLSGGWGGYTF.

V usage is TRBV2 and J usage is TRBJ1-6; no reliable D call. The CDR3 runs 15 residues. Trimming cost V 4 bases and J 3 bases, with 10 bases left between them. Germline V gene lookup returns CDR1 SNHLY and CDR2 FYNNEI. The CDR3, as DNA: TGTGCCAGCAGTGTTGTGGGGAACTATAATTCACCCCTCCACTTT. Protein product: CASSVVGNYNSPLHF.

The sample holds many counts of this clonotype. This chain links TRBV7-9 with TRBJ1-1; perhaps TRBD1 as D (6 bases). Germline V gene data show CDR1 as SEHNR and CDR2 as FQNEAQ (reference sequence). Between the trimmed V and J ends, which lost 5 bases and 10 bases, there was a span of 20 bases. The CDR3 spans 14 residues. The CDR3 DNA sequence: TGTGCCAGCAGCCCTGCCGGGACACGTTTCGGAGCTTTCTTT. As protein: CASSPAGTRFGAFF.

This clonotype was picked up a small number of times. J is TRBJ2-7 and V is TRBV15, with D perhaps assigned TRBD1 or TRBD2 (5 bases each). Germline loops: CDR1 LNHNV, CDR2 YYDKDF (reference sequence). CDR3 length: 16 amino acids. V lost 1 base and J lost 7, with 20 bases in between. The DNA of the CDR3 is TGTGCCACCAGCAGAGGCCGGGACCTCCTCTCTGGGGAGCAGTACTTC. Protein: CATSRGRDLLSGEQYF.

V is TRBV4-1 and J is TRBJ1-1; D remains ambiguous. The germline CDR1 and CDR2 sequences are MGHRA and YSYEKL. V was trimmed by 0 bases and J by 1 base, leaving 9 bases between them. This CDR3 is 15 amino acids long. The CDR3 reads CASSQDSAGNTEAFF. The CDR3 coding sequence is TGCGCCAGCAGCCAAGATTCAGCAGGGAACACTGAAGCTTTCTTT.

The genes are TRBV7-9 and TRBJ2-3; possibly TRBD2 for D (6 bases). The CDR3 totals 18 residues. The V gene's germline CDR1 is SEHNR and CDR2 FQNEAQ (reference sequence). V was cut by 0 bases and J by 0 bases, with 16 bases left in between. CDR3 sequence reads: CASSLAYGTSSSTDTQYF. The CDR3 bases are TGTGCCAGCAGCTTAGCTTACGGTACTAGCTCTAGCACAGATACGCAGTATTTT.

The gene calls are TRBV4-3 and TRBJ1-1; D gene unclear. There are 18 residues in the CDR3. Trimming stripped 0 bases from V and 4 bases from J, with 21 bases between. The germline V gene has CDR1 LGHNA and CDR2 YSLEER. CDR3 residues: CASSQELAEERVFTEAFF. For the CDR3, the DNA is TGCGCCAGCAGCCAAGAGTTGGCCGAAGAAAGGGTATTCACTGAAGCTTTCTTT.

The rearrangement links TRBV12-3 or TRBV12-4 to TRBJ2-7; D is perhaps TRBD1 (6 bases). The V end was cut by 5 bases, the J end by 2 bases, with 13 bases between. The CDR3 has 14 amino acids. CDR3 nucleotides: TGTGCCAGCAGTCCCGGGGACACCCCCTACGAGCAGTACTTC. It encodes CASSPGDTPYEQYF.

This chain connects TRBV7-6 to TRBJ2-1, with 11 bases lining up with TRBD2. With 5 bases clipped from V and 4 bases from J, the junction kept 13 bases outside the gene matches. This CDR3 spans 18 amino acids. Germline V gene lookup returns CDR1 SGHVS and CDR2 FNYEAQ. The chain's CDR3 is CASSPDTLAGGLYNEQFF. The CDR3 nucleotides are TGTGCCAGCAGCCCAGACACATTAGCGGGGGGGCTGTACAATGAGCAGTTCTTC.